This T cell receptor (beta chain) was profiled in a study of cytomegalovirus exposure and HLA in healthy donors (dated 2017 in TCRdb). Broadly, across the study: An earlier analysis of under 600 of the donors reported more than 250 Gb of sequence data and 117 million unique TCR beta sequences from about 179 million T cells. An early release covering about 600 HLA-typed donors comprised approximately 300 gigabases of sequencing data and around 80 million unique TCR sequences. Of the roughly 410 genotyped donors, 81% were placed in the genetic ancestry cluster associated with self-reported Caucasian donors. The study aimed to test whether signatures of past pathogen exposure could be identified by cataloging public T cell receptors. Using immunosequencing, the study profiled T cell repertoires from around 680 subjects and related those repertoires to cytomegalovirus serostatus. A separate validation cohort of more than 100 different subjects was used in addition to the approximately 700-subject first cohort. The study combined high-throughput TCR immunosequencing, statistical association of individual TCRs with disease status, and machine learning to predict cytomegalovirus infection status. In a later analysis, previously published TCR beta repertoires from 600 to 850 donors were re-analyzed and high-resolution HLA genotyping was added so that TCR occurrence patterns could be studied. In the later analysis, no new phenotypic data were used to find candidate immune exposures; instead, reliance was placed on TCR beta sequences and their occurrence across donors. An earlier analysis of about 620 of the donors applied high-throughput TCR beta sequencing to assess whether each TCR beta V gene segment acted as functional or pseudogenic. Donor age, sex, ethnicity and CMV serostatus were collected together with the repertoire data. A later genetic analysis used genome-wide SNP genotypes for about 60% of the roughly 700 donors, treating that subset as a discovery cohort. All discovery cohort repertoires had been generated on a single sequencing platform. HLA typing included class I and class II loci at four-digit resolution. The number of donors typed differed by locus, with roughly 629-640 for A, B, C, DRB1 and DQB1, around 500 for DQA1, 600 to 610 for DPA1, and 450 to 480 for DPB1. Five DR-DQ haplotypes were handled as single units for association and clustering because linkage in the cohort was strong. Among around 400 genotyped donors of the cohort, an average of around 240,000 unique TCR beta nucleotide sequences was sequenced per donor, of which approximately 19% were non-productive.

Library preparation was by the immunoSEQ multiplex PCR assay. For the multiplex PCR, a mixture combining 60 forward primers for TCR Vbeta segments and 13 reverse primers for TCR Jbeta segments was used. Amplification of the CDR3 region of rearranged TCR beta genes was performed with a multiplex PCR assay on genomic DNA. Amplified TCR beta libraries were sequenced as 87-base-pair reads on the Illumina HiSeq System. Regarding the original processing steps: A later analysis tallied roughly 76 million unique TCR beta chains across the 666 repertoires, and approximately 11 million of those chains were shared by two or more donors. A nearest-neighbor algorithm error-corrected the raw reads and collapsed the reads into unique sequences, merging closely related sequences to remove PCR and sequencing errors. CDR3 sequences were aligned to IMGT reference sequences to assign V, D and J gene segments. For a sequence to be retained, a match of at least six nucleotides to both a V gene segment and a J gene segment was required. Rearrangements were called productive when the CDR3 lacked stop codons and stayed in frame with V and J; all others were non-productive. Following IMGT convention, CDR3 was defined as the stretch from the second conserved V-encoded cysteine to the conserved J-encoded phenylalanine. The earlier analysis of approximately 590 of the donors excluded any sequence lacking an unambiguous match to a single V gene segment. In an earlier analysis of approximately 550 of the donors, V segments were called functional above 56.7% productive rearrangements and were called segregating when the between-donor standard deviation exceeded 5%. A statistical classification framework was built for diagnosing cytomegalovirus status from the catalog of TCR beta chain sequences. In a later analysis, V and J genes were assigned by comparing TCR nucleotide sequences against IMGT/GENE-DB human TR gene sequences. The TCRdist pipeline was used in a later analysis to assign CDR3 sequences and most-parsimonious VDJ recombination scenarios. A later analysis defined each TCR beta chain by its CDR3 amino acid sequence plus V-gene family, and excluded reads lacking a unique V-gene family. In a later analysis, some 600 highly shared, low-generation-probability nucleotide sequences were removed to address suspected cross-contamination and a sequencing artifact. A later analysis calculated a clonal expansion index for each public chain from normalized within-repertoire ranks of inferred template counts. In a later analysis, generation probabilities were computed using a VDJ recombination model fitted to out-of-frame rearrangements, and the results were checked against IGoR. A later analysis scored TCR-TCR, TCR-HLA and TCR-CMV co-occurrence with hypergeometric tests, applying a repertoire-size bias correction to TCR pairs. In a later analysis, false discovery rates were estimated by permuting HLA or CMV assignments 20 times. In a later analysis, co-occurring TCRs were grouped with DBSCAN, and TCRdist sequence similarity was added when clustering was performed within HLA-allele-positive subsets. Repertoires with fewer than 30,000 or more than 120,000 public chains, plus five repertoires with anomalous nucleotide sharing, were excluded from co-occurrence clustering. TCRdb holds this immuneACCESS table with in-frame rearrangements only. Some clones are missing; in checked studies, unresolved V genes explain under half, and the rest has no known cause. The V and J calls and clone size are taken from that table; D and trimming were inferred from the DNA. The sample's table lists a count of fewer than 60,000 clones. Of the sample, 6% to 7.5% falls within the top ten clones.

Comment on this clone: Its antigen target is currently unknown.

What the authors observed across the whole study: In vitro tests confirmed that a few of the cytomegalovirus-associated TCR beta chains recognize cytomegalovirus antigens. A further reported finding was that TCR beta sequences accurately predicted the HLA-A and HLA-B alleles for most subjects in the first cohort. A later analysis associated 15,000 to 20,000 TCR beta sequences with specific HLA alleles at a false discovery rate of 0.05. A total of 150 to 200 TCR beta chains were listed by the study as associated with cytomegalovirus. Strong co-occurrence of HLA alleles, especially DR and DQ, made assigning TCR associations to individual alleles difficult. A group of highly shared sequence variants was considered likely to be a technical artifact of the sequencing pipeline. An association between a missense DCLRE1C variant and V-gene and J-gene trimming of TCR beta chains was found in a later genetic analysis and replicated in an independent cohort. Because the 87-base-pair reads could not distinguish some IMGT-functional V segments, including TRBV6-2 and TRBV6-3, those segments were excluded. This cohort had only TCR beta chains sequenced, and the lack of alpha or paired-chain data limited which features could be detected. Across donors, most TCR sequences were observed very rarely, whereas some public TCRs were present in many individuals. HLA typing was unavailable for some donors at each locus, so association tests used only the typed subset. Correlated functional status among segregating V segments might reflect linkage disequilibrium, but an unknown experimental factor could not be ruled out. Sequencing depth was assumed to be roughly uniform across donors in the presence/absence analyses, though that assumption may not hold. According to a later analysis, most CMV-associated TCR beta chains appeared to be HLA-restricted, and the HLA associations seemed to be driven largely by CMV exposure. An earlier analysis of 587 of the donors showed that most TCR beta V segments appeared in productive rearrangements either about 90% or about 30% of the time, which broadly matched IMGT annotations. The classifier was reported to diagnose cytomegalovirus status with high specificity and sensitivity in both the original cohort and the validation cohort. In a later genetic analysis, fewer N-insertions in productive TCRs were reported among donors in an Asian-associated ancestry cluster than the approximately 710-donor mean. Because counts were too low, approximately 15 rarely observed V segments, including chromosome 9 orphons, were excluded from the earlier analysis of several hundred of the donors. The authors suggested that the approach could potentially be generalized to other disease states and immunological phenotypes. According to a later analysis, parvovirus B19, influenza, CMV and Epstein-Barr virus appeared linked to several top co-occurrence clusters. A later analysis found that HLA-associated TCR beta chains were more clonally expanded and had lower generation probabilities than equally common non-associated chains. CMV serostatus was the only immune exposure information available for the cohort. According to a later analysis, TCR association rates differed among HLA loci, with DRB1 alleles showing the most associated TCRs and HLA-C alleles showing the fewest.

The cohort was made up of 666 healthy bone marrow donors. Cohort members were all nominally healthy when sampled, although unrecorded immune exposures were likely present. The donor tested CMV seronegative, placing the donor among the approximately 360 seronegative members of the cohort. Each donor provided a peripheral blood sample, and peripheral blood mononuclear cells were used for TCR beta sequencing. Genomic DNA extraction from the blood cell samples was performed with the Qiagen DNeasy Blood Extraction Kit. Measured from the cysteine to the phenylalanine, the CDR3 is 13 residues long. Solely the CDR3 DNA is kept, with 39 bases framed from the first base. V is clipped by 2 bases and J by 8 bases, and the sequence between their germline boundaries is 12 bases long. The germline V gene specifies MNHNS as CDR1 and SASEGT as CDR2.

The sequence was obtained from a woman aged 40 to 55 in good health and CMV-seronegative. Sequencing used PBMCs. This chain is built from TRBV6-1 and TRBJ1-2; no D segment can be confidently identified. The DNA is TGTGCCAGCAGTGAAATCCTGCGTTGGGGCTACACCTTC. Translation gives CASSEILRWGYTF.